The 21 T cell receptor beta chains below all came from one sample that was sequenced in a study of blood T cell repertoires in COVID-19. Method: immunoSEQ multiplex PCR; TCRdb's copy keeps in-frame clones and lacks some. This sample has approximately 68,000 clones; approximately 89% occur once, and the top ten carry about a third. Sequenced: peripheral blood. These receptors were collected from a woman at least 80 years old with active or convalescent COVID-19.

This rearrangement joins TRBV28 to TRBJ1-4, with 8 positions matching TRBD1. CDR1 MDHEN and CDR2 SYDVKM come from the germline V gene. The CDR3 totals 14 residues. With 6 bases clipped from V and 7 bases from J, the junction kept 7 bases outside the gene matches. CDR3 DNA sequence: TGTGCCAGCAGGGCAGGGGGCGCCTTTGAAAAACTGTTTTTT. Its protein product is CASRAGGAFEKLFF.

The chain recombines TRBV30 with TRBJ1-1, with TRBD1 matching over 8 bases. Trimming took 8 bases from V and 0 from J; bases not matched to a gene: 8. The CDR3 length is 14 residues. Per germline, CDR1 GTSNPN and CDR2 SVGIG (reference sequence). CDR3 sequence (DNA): TGTGCCGGTGGGGCAGGGGGCTTGAACACTGAAGCTTTCTTT. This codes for CAGGAGGLNTEAFF.

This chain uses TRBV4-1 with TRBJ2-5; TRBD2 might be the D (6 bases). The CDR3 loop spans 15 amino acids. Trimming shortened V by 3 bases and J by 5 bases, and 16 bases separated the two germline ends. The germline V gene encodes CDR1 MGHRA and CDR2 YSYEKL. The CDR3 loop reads CASSHNIGTHETQYF. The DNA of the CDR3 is TGCGCCAGCAGCCACAACATCGGGACTCATGAGACCCAGTACTTC.

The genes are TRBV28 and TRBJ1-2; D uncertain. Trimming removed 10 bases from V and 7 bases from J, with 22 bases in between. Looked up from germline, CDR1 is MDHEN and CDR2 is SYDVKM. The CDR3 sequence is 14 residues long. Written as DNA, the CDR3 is TGTGCCACCATGGTTCGCGTGATGTCTGGTGGCTACACCTTC. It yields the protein CATMVRVMSGGYTF.

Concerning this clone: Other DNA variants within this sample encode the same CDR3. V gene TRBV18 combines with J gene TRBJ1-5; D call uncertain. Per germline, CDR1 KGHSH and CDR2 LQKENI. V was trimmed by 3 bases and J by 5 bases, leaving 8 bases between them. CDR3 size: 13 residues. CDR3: CASSPSGDQPQHF. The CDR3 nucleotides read TGTGCCAGCTCACCGAGCGGAGATCAGCCCCAGCATTTT.

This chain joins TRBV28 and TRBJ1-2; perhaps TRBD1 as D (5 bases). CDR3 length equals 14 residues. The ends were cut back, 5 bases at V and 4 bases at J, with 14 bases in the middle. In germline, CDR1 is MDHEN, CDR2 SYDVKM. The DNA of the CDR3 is TGTGCCAGCAGTGATCAGGGTACCGCCTATGGCTACACCTTC. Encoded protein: CASSDQGTAYGYTF.

DNA of the CDR3: TGTGCCAGCTCACCGGGGAGGGCGATCGTCCACAATGAGCAGTTCTTC. Encoded protein: CASSPGRAIVHNEQFF. The V call is TRBV18, the J call TRBJ2-1; 7 bases are a match to TRBD2. Germline CDR1 KGHSH, CDR2 LQKENI. With 3 bases clipped from V and 5 bases from J, the junction kept 10 bases outside the gene matches. The CDR3 loop spans 16 amino acids. The full variable domain, completed using reference TRBV18 and TRBJ2-1, is NAGVMQNPRHLVRRRGQEARLRCSPMKGHSHVYWYRQLPEEGLKFMVYLQKENIIDESGMPKERFSAEFPKEGPSILRIQQVVRGDSAAYFCASSPGRAIVHNEQFFGPGTRLTVL.

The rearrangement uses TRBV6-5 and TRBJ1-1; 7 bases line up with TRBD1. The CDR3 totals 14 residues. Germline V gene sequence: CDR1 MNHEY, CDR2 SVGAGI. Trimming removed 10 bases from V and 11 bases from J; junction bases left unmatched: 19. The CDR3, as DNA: TGTGCCACTCGAATCACAGGGGCTTCCCAGCGGGCTTTCTTT. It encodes CATRITGASQRAFF.

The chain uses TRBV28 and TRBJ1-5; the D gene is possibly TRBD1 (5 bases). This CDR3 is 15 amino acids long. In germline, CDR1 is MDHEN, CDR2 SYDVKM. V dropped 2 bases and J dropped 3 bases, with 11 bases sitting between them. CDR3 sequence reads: CASSLRQGINQPQHF. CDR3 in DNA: TGTGCCAGCAGTTTAAGGCAGGGCATCAATCAGCCCCAGCATTTT.

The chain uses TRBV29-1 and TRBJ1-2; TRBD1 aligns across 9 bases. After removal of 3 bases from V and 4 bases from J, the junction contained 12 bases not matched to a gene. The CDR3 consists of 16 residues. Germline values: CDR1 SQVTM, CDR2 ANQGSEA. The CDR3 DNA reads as TGCAGCGTTGACCTGGATGGGACAGGGTATGGCTATGGCTACACCTTC. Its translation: CSVDLDGTGYGYGYTF.

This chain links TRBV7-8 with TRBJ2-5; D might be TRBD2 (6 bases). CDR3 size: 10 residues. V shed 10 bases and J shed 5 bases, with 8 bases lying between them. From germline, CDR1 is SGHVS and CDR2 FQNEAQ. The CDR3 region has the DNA TGTGCCACACGGGGGGAGACCCAGTACTTC. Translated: CATRGETQYF.

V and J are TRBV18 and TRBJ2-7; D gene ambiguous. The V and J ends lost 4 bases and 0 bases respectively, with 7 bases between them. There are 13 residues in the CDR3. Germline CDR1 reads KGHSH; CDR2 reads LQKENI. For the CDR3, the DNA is TGTGCCAGCTCACGGGCAGTCTCCTACGAGCAGTACTTC. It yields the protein CASSRAVSYEQYF.

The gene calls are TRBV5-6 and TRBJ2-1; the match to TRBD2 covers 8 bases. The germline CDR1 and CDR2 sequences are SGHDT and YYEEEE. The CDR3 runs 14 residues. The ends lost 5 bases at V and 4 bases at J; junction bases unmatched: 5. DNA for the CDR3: TGTGCCAGCAGTTCGGGGGGGCGTTACAATGAGCAGTTCTTC. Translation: CASSSGGRYNEQFF.

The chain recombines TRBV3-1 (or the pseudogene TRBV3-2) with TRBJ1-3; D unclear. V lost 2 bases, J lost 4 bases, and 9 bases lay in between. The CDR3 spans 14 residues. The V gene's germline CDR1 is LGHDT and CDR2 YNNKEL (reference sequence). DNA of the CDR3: TGTGCCAGCAGCCAACCAAGCTCCGGAAACACCATATATTTT. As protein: CASSQPSSGNTIYF.

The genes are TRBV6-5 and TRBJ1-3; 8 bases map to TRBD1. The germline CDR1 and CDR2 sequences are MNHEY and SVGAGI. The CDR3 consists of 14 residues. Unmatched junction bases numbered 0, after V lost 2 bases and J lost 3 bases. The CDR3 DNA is TGTGCCAGCAGTTACGACAGGGGTGGAAACACCATATATTTT. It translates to CASSYDRGGNTIYF.

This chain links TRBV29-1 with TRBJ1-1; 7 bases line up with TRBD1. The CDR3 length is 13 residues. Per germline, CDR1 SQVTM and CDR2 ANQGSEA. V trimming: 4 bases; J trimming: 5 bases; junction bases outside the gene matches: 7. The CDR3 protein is CSVVATGMTEAFF. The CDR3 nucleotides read TGCAGCGTTGTTGCGACAGGGATGACTGAAGCTTTCTTT.

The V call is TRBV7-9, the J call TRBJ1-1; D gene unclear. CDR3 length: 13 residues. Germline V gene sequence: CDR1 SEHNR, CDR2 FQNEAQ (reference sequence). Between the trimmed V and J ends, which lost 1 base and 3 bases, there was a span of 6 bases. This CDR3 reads CASSLDTYTEAFF. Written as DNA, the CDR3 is TGTGCCAGCAGCTTAGACACCTACACTGAAGCTTTCTTT.

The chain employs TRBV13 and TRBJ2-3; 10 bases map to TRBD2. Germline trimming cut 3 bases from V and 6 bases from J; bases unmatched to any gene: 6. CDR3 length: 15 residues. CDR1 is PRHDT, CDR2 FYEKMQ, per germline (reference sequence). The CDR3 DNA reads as TGTGCCAGCAGCTTGTGGCTAGCGGGGGCCGATACGCAGTATTTT. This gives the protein CASSLWLAGADTQYF.

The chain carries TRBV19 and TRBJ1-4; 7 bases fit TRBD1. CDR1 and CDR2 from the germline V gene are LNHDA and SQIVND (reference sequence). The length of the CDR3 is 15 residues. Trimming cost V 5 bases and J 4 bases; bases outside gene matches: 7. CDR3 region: CASSDIRGSNEKLFF. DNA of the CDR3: TGTGCCAGTAGTGACATCAGGGGGAGTAATGAAAAACTGTTTTTT.

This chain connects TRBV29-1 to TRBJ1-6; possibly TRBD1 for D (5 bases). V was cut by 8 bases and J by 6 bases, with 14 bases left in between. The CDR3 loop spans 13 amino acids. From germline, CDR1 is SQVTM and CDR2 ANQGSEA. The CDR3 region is CSTRRDVNSPLHF. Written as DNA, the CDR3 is TGCAGCACTCGCAGGGATGTTAATTCACCCCTCCACTTT.

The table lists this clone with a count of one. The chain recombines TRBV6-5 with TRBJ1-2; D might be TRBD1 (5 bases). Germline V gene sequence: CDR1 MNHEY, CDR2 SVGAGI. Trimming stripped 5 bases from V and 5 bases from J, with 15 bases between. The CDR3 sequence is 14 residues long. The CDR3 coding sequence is TGTGCCAGCAGTCCCACCCGGGGGGAATATGGCTACACCTTC. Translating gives CASSPTRGEYGYTF.